This passage covers 24 T cell receptor beta chains from one sample sequenced in a study of blood T cell repertoires in COVID-19. TCRdb's table, derived via immunoSEQ multiplex PCR, lists solely in-frame clones and lacks some. The sample lists 200,000 to 250,000 clones, about 84% occurring once. The material sequenced was peripheral blood. The receptors stem from a human donor in a cohort sampled during active COVID-19.

The gene calls are TRBV5-1 and TRBJ2-1; 7 bases agree with TRBD1. The CDR3 has 14 residues. The junction had 9 bases not matched to a gene; V was cut back by 8 bases and J by 4 bases. Germline CDR1 and CDR2: SGHRS and YFSETQ. The CDR3 protein is CASTTGETYNEQFF. Written as DNA, the CDR3 is TGCGCCAGTACAACAGGGGAGACATACAATGAGCAGTTCTTC.

The chain is built from TRBV11-3 and TRBJ2-1; 9 bases line up with TRBD2. The germline gives CDR1 SGHNT, CDR2 YENEEA. The CDR3 loop spans 15 amino acids. Trimming at V came to 5 bases and at J to 9 bases, leaving 11 bases not matched to a gene. CDR3 in amino acids: CASSRRAGGPGEQFF. The CDR3 DNA follows: TGTGCCAGCAGCCGACGGGCGGGAGGGCCTGGTGAGCAGTTCTTC.

Ten or more counts support this clone. The V gene is TRBV19, the J gene TRBJ2-1; D perhaps matches TRBD2 (7 bases). The germline V gene has CDR1 LNHDA and CDR2 SQIVND (reference sequence). V was trimmed by 7 bases and J by 8 bases, leaving 21 bases between them. This CDR3 has 15 residues. The CDR3 is CASTYRGGEGDEQFF. In nucleotides, the CDR3 is TGTGCCAGTACTTATAGGGGGGGCGAGGGAGATGAGCAGTTCTTC.

The rearrangement links TRBV9 to TRBJ2-5, with D tentatively TRBD2 (6 bases). CDR3 length: 14 amino acids. Trimming pared 7 bases from V and 4 bases from J, leaving 17 bases between. Germline lookup yields CDR1 SGDLS and CDR2 YYNGEE. The CDR3 here is CASGPGLLGETQYF. For the CDR3, the DNA is TGTGCCAGCGGACCGGGACTTTTGGGAGAGACCCAGTACTTC.

The chain is built from TRBV2 and TRBJ2-1, with D possibly being TRBD2 (6 bases). V was pared by 7 bases and J by 0 bases, with 10 bases between. Germline assignment: CDR1 SNHLY and CDR2 FYNNEI. The CDR3 covers 14 residues. The CDR3 DNA sequence: TGTGCCAGCAAACGGGGGAGCTCCTACAATGAGCAGTTCTTC. Its protein product is CASKRGSSYNEQFF. The variable domain in full, completed from reference TRBV2 and TRBJ2-1, reads EPEVTQTPSHQVTQMGQEVILRCVPISNHLYFYWYRQILGQKVEFLVSFYNNEISEKSEIFDDQFSVERPDGSNFTLKIRSTKLEDSAMYFCASKRGSSYNEQFFGPGTRLTVL.

The chain couples TRBV18 to TRBJ1-5; the match to TRBD1 covers 7 bases. CDR1 and CDR2 (germline): KGHSH, LQKENI. This CDR3 has 16 amino acids. V was clipped by 2 bases and J by 0 bases; unmatched bases: 4. The CDR3 spells CASSPTRQGSNQPQHF. CDR3 coding DNA: TGTGCCAGCTCACCAACTCGACAGGGTAGCAATCAGCCCCAGCATTTT.

V gene TRBV10-3 combines with J gene TRBJ1-2, with D possibly TRBD1 on 5 matching bases. Trimming left V 7 bases short and J 6 bases short, with 21 bases between. Germline loops: CDR1 ENHRY, CDR2 SYGVKD. CDR3 size: 15 residues. DNA of the CDR3: TGTGCCATCACCTCAAGGGCGGACACCGTCGATGGCTACACCTTC. This encodes CAITSRADTVDGYTF.

The chain carries TRBV7-8 and TRBJ2-1; TRBD2 aligns across 14 bases. V dropped 5 bases and J dropped 6; count of bases not matched to a gene: 9. This CDR3 is built from 17 residues. Germline V gene sequence: CDR1 SGHVS, CDR2 FQNEAQ. CDR3 in amino acids: CASSGGATSGRANEQFF. CDR3 coding DNA: TGTGCCAGCAGCGGAGGGGCGACTAGCGGGAGGGCCAATGAGCAGTTCTTC. The full variable domain, with the rest looked up from reference TRBV7-8 and TRBJ2-1, is GAGVSQSPRYKVAKRGQDVALRCDPISGHVSLFWYQQALGQGPEFLTYFQNEAQLDKSGLPSDRFFAERPEGSVSTLKIQRTQQEDSAVYLCASSGGATSGRANEQFFGPGTRLTVL.

J is TRBJ2-7 and V is TRBV5-6; 9 positions agree with TRBD1. Unmatched junction bases numbered 17, after V lost 4 bases and J lost 6 bases. The CDR3 length is 17 residues. The V gene's germline CDR1 is SGHDT and CDR2 YYEEEE. CDR3 in amino acids: CASSGGTGWRGLSEQYF. In nucleotides, the CDR3 is TGTGCCAGCAGCGGCGGGACAGGGTGGAGGGGACTATCCGAGCAGTACTTC.

This CDR3 reads CASSQPGKFNYGYTF. CDR3 nucleotide sequence: TGTGCCAGCAGCCAACCAGGGAAGTTCAACTATGGCTACACCTTC. The rearrangement uses TRBV3-1 (or the pseudogene TRBV3-2) and TRBJ1-2, with D perhaps matching TRBD1 (5 bases). The CDR3 is 15 amino acids. Between the trimmed V and J ends, which lost 2 bases and 2 bases, there was a span of 12 bases. CDR1 is LGHDT and CDR2 is YNNKEL in the germline V gene (reference sequence).

In this sample, this clone turned up once. The chain has TRBV7-6 and TRBJ2-2; TRBD2 aligns across 16 bases. The junction had 2 bases not matched to a gene; V was cut back by 7 bases and J by 6 bases. Germline CDR1 reads SGHVS; CDR2 reads FNYEAQ. The CDR3 is 15 amino acids. CDR3 in amino acids: CASTGTSGGAGELFF. DNA of the CDR3: TGTGCCAGCACCGGGACTAGCGGGGGGGCCGGGGAGCTGTTTTTT.

The V and J genes are TRBV11-1 and TRBJ1-2, with D uncertain. The V end was cut by 2 bases, the J end by 6 bases, with 10 bases between. The germline V gene encodes CDR1 SGHAT and CDR2 FQDESV (reference sequence). This CDR3 region has 13 residues. The CDR3 protein is CASSLREGDGYTF. In nucleotides, the CDR3 is TGTGCCAGCAGCTTACGGGAAGGCGATGGCTACACCTTC.

Here the CDR3 DNA reads TGCAGTGCTAGTATGGTGGGTAGGAGTCAGCCCCAGCATTTT. This sequence encodes CSASMVGRSQPQHF. The rearrangement joins TRBV20-1 to TRBJ1-5; no reliable D call. The CDR3 sequence is 14 residues long. Germline CDR1 and CDR2: DFQATT and SNEGSKA (reference sequence). V lost 3 bases to trimming and J lost 6 bases, with 15 bases between them.

This chain uses TRBV4-3 with TRBJ1-4; unclear D gene. V was trimmed by 1 base and J by 6 bases, leaving 9 bases between them. CDR1 and CDR2 (germline): LGHNA, YSLEER. This CDR3 contains 14 residues. For the CDR3, the DNA is TGCGCCAGCAGCCAAGGGAGCCGGGATGAAAAACTGTTTTTT. Its translation: CASSQGSRDEKLFF.

This rearrangement joins TRBV11-3 to TRBJ2-1; 7 nucleotides match TRBD1. Germline trimming cut 9 bases from V and 4 bases from J; bases unmatched to any gene: 12. CDR1 SGHNT and CDR2 YENEEA come from the germline V gene. The CDR3 runs to 15 residues. CDR3 amino acids: CARGTCWTGYNEQFF. CDR3 nucleotide sequence: TGTGCCAGGGGAACCTGCTGGACAGGATACAATGAGCAGTTCTTC. Complete variable domain (other parts from reference TRBV11-3 and TRBJ2-1): EAGVVQSPRYKIIEKKQPVAFWCNPISGHNTLYWYLQNLGQGPELLIRYENEEAVDDSQLPKDRFSAERLKGVDSTLKIQPAELGDSAVYLCARGTCWTGYNEQFFGPGTRLTVL.

V is TRBV5-5 and J is TRBJ1-2; D gene ambiguous. Germline V gene lookup returns CDR1 SGHKS and CDR2 YYEKEE (reference sequence). Deletions cut 0 bases from V and 4 bases from J, with 7 bases between. This CDR3 comprises 13 residues. In DNA form, the CDR3 reads TGTGCCAGCAGCTTGGGGGCTCCCTATGGCTACACCTTC. Protein: CASSLGAPYGYTF.

This chain joins TRBV29-1 and TRBJ2-7, with D maybe TRBD1 (6 bases). This CDR3 has 13 amino acids. The V and J ends lost 6 bases and 3 bases respectively, with 15 bases between them. Germline V gene lookup returns CDR1 SQVTM and CDR2 ANQGSEA. CDR3 DNA sequence: TGCAGCGTCGGGGAAGGGACAATCTACGAGCAGTACTTC. Its translation is CSVGEGTIYEQYF.

Notes on this clone: Other DNA sequences in this specimen translate into the identical CDR3. V usage is TRBV28 and J usage is TRBJ1-3; D is perhaps TRBD1 (5 bases). V lost 8 bases to trimming and J lost 0 bases, with 8 bases between them. Germline CDR1 reads MDHEN; CDR2 reads SYDVKM. The CDR3 length is 13 residues. The CDR3 here is CASSTGSGNTIYF. CDR3 coding DNA: TGTGCCAGCTCCACAGGCTCTGGAAACACCATATATTTT.

J is TRBJ1-2 and V is TRBV28, with TRBD1 identical over 11 bases. The CDR3 runs 14 residues. CDR1 is MDHEN and CDR2 is SYDVKM in the germline V gene. Germline trimming cut 6 bases from V and 5 bases from J; bases unmatched to any gene: 5. As DNA, the CDR3 is TGTGCCAGCAGGCGGACAGGGGGCGGTTATGGCTACACCTTC. Its translation is CASRRTGGGYGYTF.

V is TRBV9 and J is TRBJ2-5, with 14 nucleotides matching TRBD2. There are 17 residues in the CDR3. Germline V gives CDR1 SGDLS, CDR2 YYNGEE. V shed 0 bases, J shed 5 bases, and the junction held 6 bases outside the gene matches. The CDR3 reads CASSVATSGGAGETQYF. CDR3 in DNA: TGTGCCAGCAGCGTAGCGACTAGCGGGGGGGCCGGGGAGACCCAGTACTTC.

V usage is TRBV6-6 and J usage is TRBJ2-7; no firm D call. Between the trimmed V and J ends, which lost 0 bases and 3 bases, there was a span of 6 bases. The CDR3 consists of 13 residues. In germline, CDR1 is MNHNY, CDR2 SVGAGI (reference sequence). CDR3 sequence reads: CASSYSSDYEQYF. In DNA, the CDR3 is TGTGCCAGCAGTTACTCGAGCGACTACGAGCAGTACTTC.

This clone was picked up one time. The rearrangement joins TRBV2 to TRBJ1-5, with D unclear. V was cut by 3 bases and J by 2 bases, with 11 bases left in between. Germline assignment: CDR1 SNHLY and CDR2 FYNNEI. This CDR3 comprises 15 residues. Here the CDR3 DNA reads TGTGCCAGCAGTGATGAGCAGGTCGGCAATCAGCCCCAGCATTTT. Translated, it gives CASSDEQVGNQPQHF.

V usage is TRBV5-1 and J usage is TRBJ2-1; D possibly corresponds to TRBD2 (6 bases). This CDR3 region has 15 residues. Germline CDR1 SGHRS, CDR2 YFSETQ. V lost 3 bases and J lost 6, with 16 bases in between. The CDR3 spells CASSSGLLPSNEQFF. The CDR3 coding sequence is TGCGCCAGCAGCTCGGGACTCCTACCCTCCAATGAGCAGTTCTTC.

V and J are TRBV6-5 and TRBJ2-1, with a weak D call TRBD2 (6 bases). This CDR3 comprises 13 residues. Trimming shortened V by 6 bases and J by 7 bases, and 13 bases separated the two germline ends. Per germline, CDR1 MNHEY and CDR2 SVGAGI. The CDR3 bases are TGTGCCAGCAGGCGGGGCATAGGGAATGAGCAGTTCTTC. Translating it yields CASRRGIGNEQFF.